These 5 T cell receptor beta chains originate from one sample sequenced in a study of Ad26.COV2.S vaccination and SARS-CoV-2 variants. Regarding treatment: roughly 19 received Ad26.COV2.S at low or high dose, single or two shots; several received placebo; per-sample allocation not given. Sampling was performed 63 days after the first vaccine or placebo injection. Here immunoSEQ multiplex PCR was the method, and the copy in TCRdb shows in-frame clones only, minus some. The sample has about 440,000 clones, around nine tenths seen once. The sequences come from peripheral blood, collected in a trial of Ad26.COV2.S vaccine versus placebo. The receptor source for this set is a person aged 18 to 59 who received the Ad26.COV2.S COVID-19 vaccine or a placebo.

This chain uses TRBV6-5 with TRBJ1-3; 8 bases are a match to TRBD1. There are 15 residues in the CDR3. V lost 4 bases to trimming and J lost 2 bases; unmatched junction nucleotides: 4. Germline V lookup: CDR1 MNHEY, CDR2 SVGAGI. The CDR3 coding sequence is TGTGCCAGCAGTTCAAGGACAGGGACTGGAAACACCATATATTTT. Encoded protein: CASSSRTGTGNTIYF.

V gene TRBV27 combines with J gene TRBJ2-1, with D unclear. The CDR3 has 14 residues. V dropped 6 bases and J dropped 4 bases, with 13 bases sitting between them. CDR1 MNHEY and CDR2 SMNVEV come from the germline V gene (reference sequence). The CDR3 sequence is CASRGQLGYNEQFF. In DNA, the CDR3 is TGTGCCAGCAGGGGCCAGCTGGGGTACAATGAGCAGTTCTTC.

The J gene is TRBJ2-2, the V gene TRBV5-6; possible D gene TRBD1, 5 bases. The CDR3 sequence is 15 residues long. The V and J ends lost 2 bases and 4 bases respectively, with 12 bases between them. Germline CDR1 and CDR2: SGHDT and YYEEEE. The CDR3, as DNA: TGTGCCAGCAGCTTATCAGGGATGAGCACCGGGGAGCTGTTTTTT. Protein: CASSLSGMSTGELFF. The full variable domain, with the rest looked up from reference TRBV5-6 and TRBJ2-2, is DAGVTQSPTHLIKTRGQQVTLRCSPKSGHDTVSWYQQALGQGPQFIFQYYEEEERQRGNFPDRFSGHQFPNYSSELNVNALLLGDSALYLCASSLSGMSTGELFFGEGSRLTVL.

The V and J genes are TRBV5-8 and TRBJ1-6; D call uncertain. V dropped 3 bases and J dropped 3 bases, with 7 bases sitting between them. Germline V gene lookup returns CDR1 SGHTS and CDR2 YDEGEE. The CDR3 is 14 residues long. CDR3 loop: CASSSRNYNSPLHF. DNA of the CDR3: TGTGCCAGCAGCTCCAGGAACTATAATTCACCCCTCCACTTT.

This rearrangement joins TRBV7-9 to TRBJ1-5, with 7 positions matching TRBD1. Unmatched junction bases numbered 11, after V lost 5 bases and J lost 4 bases. Per the germline V gene, CDR1 is SEHNR and CDR2 is FQNEAQ (reference sequence). This CDR3 has 16 amino acids. The CDR3 bases are TGTGCCAGCAGCCCTGAGGGGGCGCAGGGAAATCAGCCCCAGCATTTT. This translates into CASSPEGAQGNQPQHF.